One T cell receptor beta chain is described in this entry. The data belong to a study of blood T cell repertoires in COVID-19. Study summary: Whether acute or convalescent, the COVID-19 samples came from the United States, Italy and Spain. From T cells, B-cell-depleted T cells, or PBMCs came the material, which was cDNA or gDNA.

The CDR3 runs to 13 residues. Per germline, CDR1 SGHAT and CDR2 FQDESV (reference sequence). V was cut by 5 bases and J by 9 bases, with 14 bases left in between. Libraries were prepared by immunoSEQ multiplex PCR; TCRdb keeps only in-frame clonotypes and omits some of them. The sample has 140,000 to 150,000 clones, roughly 76% seen once. The chain carries TRBV11-1 and TRBJ2-1; D is possibly TRBD1 (6 bases). Sequencing was performed on peripheral blood. The TCR was taken from a human donor with acute or convalescent COVID-19. The donor label of this sample is uncertain. The CDR3, as DNA: TGTGCCAGCAGCCCCTCGACAGGAAGTGAGCAGTTCTTC. Translated: CASSPSTGSEQFF. Full variable domain (outside the CDR3, taken from reference TRBV11-1 and TRBJ2-1): EAEVAQSPRYKITEKSQAVAFWCDPISGHATLYWYRQILGQGPELLVQFQDESVVDDSQLPKDRFSAERLKGVDSTLKIQPAELGDSAMYLCASSPSTGSEQFFGPGTRLTVL.